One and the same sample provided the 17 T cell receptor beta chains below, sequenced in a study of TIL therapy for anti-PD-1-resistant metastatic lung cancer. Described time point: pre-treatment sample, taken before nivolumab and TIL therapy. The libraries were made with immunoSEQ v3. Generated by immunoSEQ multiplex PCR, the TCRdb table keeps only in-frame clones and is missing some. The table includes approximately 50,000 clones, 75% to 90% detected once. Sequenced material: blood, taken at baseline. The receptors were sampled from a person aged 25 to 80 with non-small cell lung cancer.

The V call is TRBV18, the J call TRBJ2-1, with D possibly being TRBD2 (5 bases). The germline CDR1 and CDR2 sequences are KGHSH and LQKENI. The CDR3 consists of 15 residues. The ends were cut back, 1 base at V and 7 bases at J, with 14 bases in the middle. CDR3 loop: CASSPLVIRGNEQFF. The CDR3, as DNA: TGTGCCAGCTCACCACTAGTAATCCGCGGGAATGAGCAGTTCTTC. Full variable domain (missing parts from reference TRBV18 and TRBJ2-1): NAGVMQNPRHLVRRRGQEARLRCSPMKGHSHVYWYRQLPEEGLKFMVYLQKENIIDESGMPKERFSAEFPKEGPSILRIQQVVRGDSAAYFCASSPLVIRGNEQFFGPGTRLTVL.

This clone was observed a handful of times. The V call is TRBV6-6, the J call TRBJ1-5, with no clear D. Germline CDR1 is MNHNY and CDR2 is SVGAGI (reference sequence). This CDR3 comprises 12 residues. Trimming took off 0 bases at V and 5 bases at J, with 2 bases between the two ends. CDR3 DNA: TGTGCCAGCAGTTACTCTGATCAGCCCCAGCATTTT. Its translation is CASSYSDQPQHF.

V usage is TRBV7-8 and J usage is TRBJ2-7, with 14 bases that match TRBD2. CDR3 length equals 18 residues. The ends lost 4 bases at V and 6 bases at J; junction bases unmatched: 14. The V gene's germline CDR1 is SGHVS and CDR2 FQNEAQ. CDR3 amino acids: CASSSGLAGVPTGGEQYF. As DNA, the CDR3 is TGTGCCAGCAGCTCGGGACTAGCGGGAGTCCCAACGGGGGGCGAGCAGTACTTC.

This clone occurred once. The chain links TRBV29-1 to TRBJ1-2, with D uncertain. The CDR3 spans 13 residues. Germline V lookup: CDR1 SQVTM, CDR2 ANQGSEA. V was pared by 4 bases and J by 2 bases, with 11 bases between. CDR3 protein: CSVVWAANYGYTF. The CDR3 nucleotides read TGCAGCGTTGTATGGGCGGCCAACTATGGCTACACCTTC.

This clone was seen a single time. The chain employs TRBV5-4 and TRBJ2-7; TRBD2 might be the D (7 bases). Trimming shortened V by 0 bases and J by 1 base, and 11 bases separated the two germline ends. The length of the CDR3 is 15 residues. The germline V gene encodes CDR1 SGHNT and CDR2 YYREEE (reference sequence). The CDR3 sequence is CASSLGGGPSYEQYF. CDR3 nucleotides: TGTGCCAGCAGCTTGGGGGGGGGCCCGTCCTACGAGCAGTACTTC.

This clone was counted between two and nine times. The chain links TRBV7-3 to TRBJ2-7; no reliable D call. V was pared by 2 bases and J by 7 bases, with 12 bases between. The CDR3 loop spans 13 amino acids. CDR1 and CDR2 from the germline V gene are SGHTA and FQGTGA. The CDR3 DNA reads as TGTGCCAGCAGCTTATTGGCCGCACATGAGCAGTACTTC. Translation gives CASSLLAAHEQYF.

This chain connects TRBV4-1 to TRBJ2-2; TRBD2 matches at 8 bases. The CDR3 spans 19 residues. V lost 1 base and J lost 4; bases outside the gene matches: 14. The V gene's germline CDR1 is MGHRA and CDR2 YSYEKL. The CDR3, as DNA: TGCGCCAGCAGCCAAGTGTTAAGGGGCGGGGGGCTTGGCACCGGGGAGCTGTTTTTT. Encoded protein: CASSQVLRGGGLGTGELFF.

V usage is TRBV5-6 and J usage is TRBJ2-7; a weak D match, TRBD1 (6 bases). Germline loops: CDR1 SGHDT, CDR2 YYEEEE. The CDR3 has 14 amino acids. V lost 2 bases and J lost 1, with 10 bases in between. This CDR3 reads CASSFPTGSYEQYF. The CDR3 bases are TGTGCCAGCAGCTTTCCGACAGGTTCCTACGAGCAGTACTTC.

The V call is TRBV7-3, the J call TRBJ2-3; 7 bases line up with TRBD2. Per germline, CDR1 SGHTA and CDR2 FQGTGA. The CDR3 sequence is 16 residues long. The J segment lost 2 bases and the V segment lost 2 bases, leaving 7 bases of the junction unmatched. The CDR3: CASSLFGSGNTDTQYF. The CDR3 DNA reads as TGTGCCAGCAGCTTATTCGGGAGCGGGAACACAGATACGCAGTATTTT.

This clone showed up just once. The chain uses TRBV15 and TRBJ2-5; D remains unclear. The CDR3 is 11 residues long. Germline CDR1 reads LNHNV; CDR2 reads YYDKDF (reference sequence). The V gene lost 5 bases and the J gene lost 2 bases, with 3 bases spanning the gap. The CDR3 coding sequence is TGTGCCACCAGCCTTCAAGAGACCCAGTACTTC. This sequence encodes CATSLQETQYF. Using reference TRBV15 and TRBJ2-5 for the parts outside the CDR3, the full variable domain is DAMVIQNPRYQVTQFGKPVTLSCSQTLNHNVMYWYQQKSSQAPKLLFHYYDKDFNNEADTPDNFQSRRPNTSFCFLDIRSPGLGDTAMYLCATSLQETQYFGPGTRLLVL.

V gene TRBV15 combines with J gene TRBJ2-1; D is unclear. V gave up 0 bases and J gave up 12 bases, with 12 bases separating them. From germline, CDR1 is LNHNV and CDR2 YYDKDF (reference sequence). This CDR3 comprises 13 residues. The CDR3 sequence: CATSRDLTVGQFF. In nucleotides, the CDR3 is TGTGCCACCAGCAGAGATCTGACGGTCGGGCAGTTCTTC.

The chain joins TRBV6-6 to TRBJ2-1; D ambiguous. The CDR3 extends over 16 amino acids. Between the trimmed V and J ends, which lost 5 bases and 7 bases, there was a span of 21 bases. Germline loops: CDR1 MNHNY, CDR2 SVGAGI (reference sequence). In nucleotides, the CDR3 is TGTGCCAGCAGTCCCGATTCTGGGCTAGGCCGAAATGAGCAGTTCTTC. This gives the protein CASSPDSGLGRNEQFF.

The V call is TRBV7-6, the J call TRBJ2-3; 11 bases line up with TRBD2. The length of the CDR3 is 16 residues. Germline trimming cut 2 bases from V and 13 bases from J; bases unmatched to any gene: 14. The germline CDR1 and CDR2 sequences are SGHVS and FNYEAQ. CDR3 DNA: TGTGCCAGCAGCTTACAAGCTACAGTTACTAGCGGGGGCAAGTATTTT. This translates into CASSLQATVTSGGKYF.

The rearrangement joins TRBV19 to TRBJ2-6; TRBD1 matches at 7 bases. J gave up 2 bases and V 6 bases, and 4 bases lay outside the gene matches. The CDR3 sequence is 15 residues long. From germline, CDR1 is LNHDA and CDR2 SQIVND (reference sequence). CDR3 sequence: CASRGTGAGANVLTF. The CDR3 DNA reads TGTGCCAGTAGGGGAACAGGGGCTGGGGCCAACGTCCTGACTTTC.

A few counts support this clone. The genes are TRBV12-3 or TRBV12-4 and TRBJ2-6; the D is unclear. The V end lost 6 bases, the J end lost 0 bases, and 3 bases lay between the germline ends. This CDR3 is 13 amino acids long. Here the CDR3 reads CASRNSGANVLTF. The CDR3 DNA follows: TGTGCCAGCAGGAACTCTGGGGCCAACGTCCTGACTTTC.

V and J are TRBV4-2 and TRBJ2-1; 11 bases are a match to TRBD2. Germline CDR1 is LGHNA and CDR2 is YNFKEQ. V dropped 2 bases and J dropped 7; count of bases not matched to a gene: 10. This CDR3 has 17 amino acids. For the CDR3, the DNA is TGTGCCAGCAGCCAATCCTCTTCAGTAGCGGGGGGGAATGAGCAGTTCTTC. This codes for CASSQSSSVAGGNEQFF.

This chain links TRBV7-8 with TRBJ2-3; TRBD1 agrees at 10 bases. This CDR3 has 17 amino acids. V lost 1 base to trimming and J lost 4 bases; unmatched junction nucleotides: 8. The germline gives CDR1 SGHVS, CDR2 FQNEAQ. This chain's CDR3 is CASSLVSGTGVSDTQYF. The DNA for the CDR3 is TGTGCCAGCAGCTTAGTGTCCGGGACAGGGGTGTCAGATACGCAGTATTTT.